The clone carrying this TCR beta chain was detected only a few times. This entry is derived from a study of blood T cell repertoires in COVID-19. About the research overall: Some COVID-19 samples were acute and others convalescent; all came from the United States, Italy and Spain.

Residents of under 25 US areas, aged roughly 18 to 89 years, made up the participants. In the authors' workflow: Nucleated cell counts were estimated from reference gene primer amplification. Sequenced by immunoSEQ multiplex PCR; TCRdb stores in-frame clones only, minus some. The DNA gave D and trimming, while V, J and clone size come from that table. The data hold approximately 210,000 clones, with around 90% observed a single time. This CDR3 spans 17 amino acids. Unmatched junction bases numbered 12, after V lost 0 bases and J lost 7 bases. The germline V gene encodes CDR1 KGHSH and CDR2 LQKENI. The V and J genes are TRBV18 and TRBJ2-7, with 10 bases fitting TRBD1. Sequencing was done on a sample of PBMCs or T cells enriched from blood (not recorded which). The TCR comes from a woman aged 50 to 60 with acute COVID-19. CDR3 nucleotide sequence: TGTGCCAGCTCACCACCGGGCCCACGGACAGGGGGTCGTGAGCAGTACTTC. Translating it yields CASSPPGPRTGGREQYF. The variable domain in full, completed from reference TRBV18 and TRBJ2-7, reads NAGVMQNPRHLVRRRGQEARLRCSPMKGHSHVYWYRQLPEEGLKFMVYLQKENIIDESGMPKERFSAEFPKEGPSILRIQQVVRGDSAAYFCASSPPGPRTGGREQYFGPGTRLTVT.